This record covers a single T cell receptor beta chain. Its antigen is undetermined. The data derive from a study of cytomegalovirus exposure and HLA in healthy donors. Study details: The Caucasian-associated ancestry cluster held over 65% of over 350 genotyped donors.

The V gene end was trimmed by 7 bases and the J gene end by 3 bases; junction bases not matched to a gene: 8. This CDR3 spans 15 amino acids. Germline V gene lookup returns CDR1 SEHNR and CDR2 FQNEAQ (reference sequence). General observations from the study: A missense variant in DCLRE1C was later tied to TCR beta V- and J-gene trimming. Overall, approximately 150 TCR beta chains were annotated as cytomegalovirus-associated. Earlier analysis found most TCR beta V segments productive about 87% or about 30% of the time.

The PCR employed 60 Vbeta primers together with 13 Jbeta primers. Only in-frame clones appear in the TCRdb table, and some are missing; sequencing was by immunoSEQ multiplex PCR. Its listing shows tens of thousands of clones. Material for sequencing was PBMCs. The sequence came from a woman aged 25 to 39 in good health and CMV-seropositive. The rearrangement uses TRBV7-9 and TRBJ2-2; the match to TRBD1 covers 7 bases. The CDR3 sequence: CASTTGVSDTGELFF. The CDR3 bases are TGTGCCAGCACCACAGGGGTATCTGACACCGGGGAGCTGTTTTTT.